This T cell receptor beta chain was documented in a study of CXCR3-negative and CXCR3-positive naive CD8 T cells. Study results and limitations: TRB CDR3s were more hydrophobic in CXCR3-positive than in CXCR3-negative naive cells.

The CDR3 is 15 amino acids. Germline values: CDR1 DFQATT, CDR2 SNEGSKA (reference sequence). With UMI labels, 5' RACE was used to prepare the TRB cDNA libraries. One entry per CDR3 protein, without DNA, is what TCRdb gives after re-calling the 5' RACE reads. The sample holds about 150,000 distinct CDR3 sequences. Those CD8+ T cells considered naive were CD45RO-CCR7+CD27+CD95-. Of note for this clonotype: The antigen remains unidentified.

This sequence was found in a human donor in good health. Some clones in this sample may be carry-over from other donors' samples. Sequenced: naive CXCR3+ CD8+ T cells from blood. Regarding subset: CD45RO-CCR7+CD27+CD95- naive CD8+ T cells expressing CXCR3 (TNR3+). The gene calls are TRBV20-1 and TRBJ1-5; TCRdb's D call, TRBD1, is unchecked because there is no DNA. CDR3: CSAREGGTGNQPQHF.